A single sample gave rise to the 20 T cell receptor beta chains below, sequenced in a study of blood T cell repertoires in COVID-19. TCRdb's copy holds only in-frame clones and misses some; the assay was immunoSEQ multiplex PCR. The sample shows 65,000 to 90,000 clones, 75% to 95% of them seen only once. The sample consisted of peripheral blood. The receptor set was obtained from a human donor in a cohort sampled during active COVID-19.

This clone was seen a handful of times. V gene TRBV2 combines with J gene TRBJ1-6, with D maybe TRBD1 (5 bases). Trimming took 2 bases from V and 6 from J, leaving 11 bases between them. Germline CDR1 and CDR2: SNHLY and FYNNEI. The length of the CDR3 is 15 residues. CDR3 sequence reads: CASSEPPQGNSPLHF. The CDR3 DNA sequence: TGTGCCAGCAGTGAACCCCCGCAGGGTAATTCACCCCTCCACTTT.

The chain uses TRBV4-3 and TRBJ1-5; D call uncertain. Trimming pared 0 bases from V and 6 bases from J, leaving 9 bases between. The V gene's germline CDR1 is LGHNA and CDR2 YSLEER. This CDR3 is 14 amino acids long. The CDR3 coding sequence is TGCGCCAGCAGCCAAGATACTTCGGTTCAGCCCCAGCATTTT. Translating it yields CASSQDTSVQPQHF.

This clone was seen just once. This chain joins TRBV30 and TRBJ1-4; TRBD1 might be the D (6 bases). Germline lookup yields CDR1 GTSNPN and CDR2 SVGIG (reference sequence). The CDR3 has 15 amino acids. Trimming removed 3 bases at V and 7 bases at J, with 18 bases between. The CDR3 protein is CAWRTLGTQPEKLFF. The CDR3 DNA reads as TGTGCCTGGAGGACCCTCGGGACACAGCCTGAAAAACTGTTTTTT.

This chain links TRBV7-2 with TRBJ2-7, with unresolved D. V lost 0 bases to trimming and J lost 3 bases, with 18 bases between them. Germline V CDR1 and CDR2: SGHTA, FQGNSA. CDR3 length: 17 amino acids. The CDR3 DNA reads TGTGCCAGCAGCTTAGCTGTGATGGAGTCCGTACGCTACGAGCAGTACTTC. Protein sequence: CASSLAVMESVRYEQYF.

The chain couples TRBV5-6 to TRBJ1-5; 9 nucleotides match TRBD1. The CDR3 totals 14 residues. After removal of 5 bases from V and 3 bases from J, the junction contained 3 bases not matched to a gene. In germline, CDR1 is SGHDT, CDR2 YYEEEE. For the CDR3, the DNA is TGTGCCAGCAGTCGGGACAGGGTCAATCAGCCCCAGCATTTT. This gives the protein CASSRDRVNQPQHF.

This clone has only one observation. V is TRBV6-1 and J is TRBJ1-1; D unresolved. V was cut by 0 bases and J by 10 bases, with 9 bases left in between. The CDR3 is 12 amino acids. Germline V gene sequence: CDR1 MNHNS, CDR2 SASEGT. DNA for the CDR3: TGTGCCAGCAGTGAAGCGGGCCCCCGAGCTTTCTTT. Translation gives CASSEAGPRAFF.

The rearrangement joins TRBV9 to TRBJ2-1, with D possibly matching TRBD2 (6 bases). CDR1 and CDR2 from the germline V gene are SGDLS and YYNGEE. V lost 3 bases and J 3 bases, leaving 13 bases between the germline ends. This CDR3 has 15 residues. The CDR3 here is CASSAEGSSYNEQFF. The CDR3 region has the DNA TGTGCCAGCAGCGCGGAGGGGTCAAGCTACAATGAGCAGTTCTTC. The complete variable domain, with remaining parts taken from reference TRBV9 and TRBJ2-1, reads DSGVTQTPKHLITATGQRVTLRCSPRSGDLSVYWYQQSLDQGLQFLIQYYNGEERAKGNILERFSAQQFPDLHSELNLSSLELGDSALYFCASSAEGSSYNEQFFGPGTRLTVL.

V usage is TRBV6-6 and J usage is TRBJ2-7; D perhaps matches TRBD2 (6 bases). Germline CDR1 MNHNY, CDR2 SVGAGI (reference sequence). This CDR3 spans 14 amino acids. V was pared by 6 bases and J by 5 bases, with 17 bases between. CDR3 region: CASSRTGGIDEQYF. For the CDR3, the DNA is TGTGCCAGCAGCCGGACCGGGGGAATAGACGAGCAGTACTTC.

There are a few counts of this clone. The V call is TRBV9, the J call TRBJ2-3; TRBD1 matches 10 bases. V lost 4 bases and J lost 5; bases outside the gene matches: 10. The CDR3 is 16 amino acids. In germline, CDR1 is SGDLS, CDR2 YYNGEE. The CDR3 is CASSKRQGALGDTQYF. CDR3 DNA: TGTGCCAGCAGCAAACGACAGGGGGCGCTCGGAGATACGCAGTATTTT.

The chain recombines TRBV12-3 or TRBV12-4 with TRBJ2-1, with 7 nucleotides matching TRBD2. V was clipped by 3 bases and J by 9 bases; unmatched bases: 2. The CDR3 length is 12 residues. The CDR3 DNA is TGTGCCAGCAGTTTGGGGGGGGTTGAGCAGTTCTTC. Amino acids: CASSLGGVEQFF.

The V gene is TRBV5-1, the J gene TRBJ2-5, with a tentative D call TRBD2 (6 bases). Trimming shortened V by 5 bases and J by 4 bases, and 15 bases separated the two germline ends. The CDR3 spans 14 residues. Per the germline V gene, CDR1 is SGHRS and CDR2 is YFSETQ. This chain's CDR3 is CASRIEAGRETQYF. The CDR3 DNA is TGCGCCAGCAGGATCGAGGCGGGGAGAGAGACCCAGTACTTC.

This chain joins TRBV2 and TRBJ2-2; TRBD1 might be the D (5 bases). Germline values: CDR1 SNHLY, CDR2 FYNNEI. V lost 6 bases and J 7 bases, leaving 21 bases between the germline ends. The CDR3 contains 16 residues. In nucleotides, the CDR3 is TGTGCCAGCAGCGAGCTATCGCAGGGTGGTGGCGGGGAGCTGTTTTTT. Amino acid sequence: CASSELSQGGGGELFF.

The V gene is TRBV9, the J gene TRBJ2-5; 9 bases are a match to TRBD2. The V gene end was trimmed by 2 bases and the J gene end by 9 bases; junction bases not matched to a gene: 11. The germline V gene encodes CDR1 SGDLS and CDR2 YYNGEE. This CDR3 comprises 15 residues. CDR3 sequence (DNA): TGTGCCAGCAGCGTTAAGTCTAGCGGGGAGTCGGCCCAGTACTTC. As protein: CASSVKSSGESAQYF.

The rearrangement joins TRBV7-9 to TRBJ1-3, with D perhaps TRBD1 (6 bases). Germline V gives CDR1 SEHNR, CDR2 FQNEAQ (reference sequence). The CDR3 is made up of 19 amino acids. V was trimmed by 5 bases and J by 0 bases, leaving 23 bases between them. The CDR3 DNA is TGTGCCAGCAGCAAACCGCCGGGACAAGTAACGGTCTCTGGAAACACCATATATTTT. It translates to CASSKPPGQVTVSGNTIYF.

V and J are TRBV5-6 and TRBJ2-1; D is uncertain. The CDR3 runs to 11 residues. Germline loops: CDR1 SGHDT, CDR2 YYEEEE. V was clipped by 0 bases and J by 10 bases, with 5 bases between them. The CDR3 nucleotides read TGTGCCAGCAGCTTGGGGGCGGAGCAGTTCTTC. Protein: CASSLGAEQFF. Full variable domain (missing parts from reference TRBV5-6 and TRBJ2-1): DAGVTQSPTHLIKTRGQQVTLRCSPKSGHDTVSWYQQALGQGPQFIFQYYEEEERQRGNFPDRFSGHQFPNYSSELNVNALLLGDSALYLCASSLGAEQFFGPGTRLTVL.

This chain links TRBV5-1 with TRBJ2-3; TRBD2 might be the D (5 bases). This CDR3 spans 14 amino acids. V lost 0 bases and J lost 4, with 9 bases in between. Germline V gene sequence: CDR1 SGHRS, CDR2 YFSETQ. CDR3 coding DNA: TGCGCCAGCAGCTTGGGGACTCCCGCAGATACGCAGTATTTT. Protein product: CASSLGTPADTQYF.

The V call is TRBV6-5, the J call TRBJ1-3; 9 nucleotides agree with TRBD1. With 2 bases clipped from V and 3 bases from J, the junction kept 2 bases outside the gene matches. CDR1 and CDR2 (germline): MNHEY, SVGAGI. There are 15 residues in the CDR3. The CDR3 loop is CASSYGTGSGNTIYF. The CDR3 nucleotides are TGTGCCAGCAGTTACGGGACAGGGAGTGGAAACACCATATATTTT.

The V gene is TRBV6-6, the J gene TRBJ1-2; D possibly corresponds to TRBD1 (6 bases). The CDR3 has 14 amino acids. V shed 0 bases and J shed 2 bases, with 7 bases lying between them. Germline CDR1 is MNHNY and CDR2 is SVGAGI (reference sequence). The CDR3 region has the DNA TGTGCCAGCAGTTACTCGGACAGAAACTATGGCTACACCTTC. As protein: CASSYSDRNYGYTF.

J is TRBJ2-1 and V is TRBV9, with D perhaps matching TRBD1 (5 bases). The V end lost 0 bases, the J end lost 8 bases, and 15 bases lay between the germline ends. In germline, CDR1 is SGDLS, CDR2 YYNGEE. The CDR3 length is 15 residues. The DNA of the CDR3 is TGTGCCAGCAGCGTAGACCCGAGGTGGGGCGATGAGCAGTTCTTC. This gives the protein CASSVDPRWGDEQFF.

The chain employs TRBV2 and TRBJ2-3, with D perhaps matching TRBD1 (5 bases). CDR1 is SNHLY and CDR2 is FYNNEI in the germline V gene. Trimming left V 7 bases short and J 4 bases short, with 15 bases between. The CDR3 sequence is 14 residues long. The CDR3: CASTNRWPSDTQYF. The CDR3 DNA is TGTGCCAGCACGAACAGGTGGCCTTCAGATACGCAGTATTTT.